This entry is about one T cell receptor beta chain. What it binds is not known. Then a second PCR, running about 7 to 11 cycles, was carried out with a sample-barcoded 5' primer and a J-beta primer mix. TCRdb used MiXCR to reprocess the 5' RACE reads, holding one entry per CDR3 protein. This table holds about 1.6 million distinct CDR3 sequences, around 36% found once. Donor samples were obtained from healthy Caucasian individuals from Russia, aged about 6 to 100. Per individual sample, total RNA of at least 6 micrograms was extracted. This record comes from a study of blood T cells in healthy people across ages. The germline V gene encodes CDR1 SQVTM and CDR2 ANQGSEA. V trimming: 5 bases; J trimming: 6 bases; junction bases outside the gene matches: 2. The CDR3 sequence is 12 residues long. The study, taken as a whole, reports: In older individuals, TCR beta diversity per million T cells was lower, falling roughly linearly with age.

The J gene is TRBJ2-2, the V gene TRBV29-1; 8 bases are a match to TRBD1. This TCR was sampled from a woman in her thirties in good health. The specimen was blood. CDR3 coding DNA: TGCAGCGTTCTCAGGGGGCCCGGGGAGCTGTTTTTT. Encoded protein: CSVLRGPGELFF.